This T cell receptor (beta chain) was obtained from a study of blood T cell repertoires in COVID-19. Study overall: Collection of acute and convalescent COVID-19 samples took place in the United States, Italy and Spain.

V gave up 5 bases and J gave up 4 bases; unmatched junction bases: 14. The CDR3 contains 16 residues. In germline, CDR1 is SGHAT, CDR2 FQNNGV. Data came from immunoSEQ multiplex PCR; TCRdb stores just in-frame clones and leaves some out. This table holds 150,000 to 180,000 clones, around 89% found once. J is TRBJ2-7 and V is TRBV11-2, with 7 nucleotides matching TRBD2. Sequences were obtained from peripheral blood. The origin of this receptor is a middle-aged woman with acute or convalescent COVID-19. CDR3 nucleotides: TGTGCCAGCAGCCAGGGCGCGGGCGGGAGAATGTACGAGCAGTACTTC. Its translation is CASSQGAGGRMYEQYF.